This is a list of T cell receptor beta chains from one sample in a study of T cells in narcolepsy. Method: immunoSEQ multiplex PCR; TCRdb's copy keeps in-frame clones and lacks some. The sample carries around 25,000 clones, around 86% recorded once. Input material: CD45RA- memory CD4+ T cells from PBMCs. The receptors stem from a human donor with narcolepsy. CDR3s leave out the opening cysteine and the closing phenylalanine or tryptophan. D genes are given only for firm matches.

V gene,J gene,D gene,CDR3 protein
TRBV11-2,TRBJ2-7,-,ASSLDLTGGSGEQY
TRBV5-1,TRBJ2-1,-,ASSLVVQGGNEQF
TRBV5-1,TRBJ2-5,TRBD2,ASSLAWASGGKTQY
TRBV23-1,TRBJ1-3,-,ASSQGSTGWGNTIY
TRBV7-9,TRBJ2-7,-,ASSLGPLSYEQY
TRBV12-5,TRBJ1-4,TRBD1,ASGPGQGVGEKLF
TRBV18,TRBJ1-6,-,ASSQGDIYNSPLH
TRBV5-6,TRBJ1-1,-,ASSFQNRDVEAF
TRBV19,TRBJ1-3,-,ASSGHSSSGNTIY
TRBV11-2,TRBJ2-3,-,ASSLVGVTDTQY
TRBV9,TRBJ2-3,-,ASSVAWDTASTDTQY
TRBV7-8,TRBJ1-5,TRBD1,ASSLTGTGSYQPQH
TRBV5-1,TRBJ1-1,-,ASSFGWNTEAF
TRBV29-1,TRBJ1-2,-,SADSGYGYT
TRBV4-2,TRBJ2-7,-,ASSRTPVDEQY
TRBV7-9,TRBJ1-1,-,ASSPYMSEAF
TRBV5-1,TRBJ1-4,-,ASSHPGEKLF